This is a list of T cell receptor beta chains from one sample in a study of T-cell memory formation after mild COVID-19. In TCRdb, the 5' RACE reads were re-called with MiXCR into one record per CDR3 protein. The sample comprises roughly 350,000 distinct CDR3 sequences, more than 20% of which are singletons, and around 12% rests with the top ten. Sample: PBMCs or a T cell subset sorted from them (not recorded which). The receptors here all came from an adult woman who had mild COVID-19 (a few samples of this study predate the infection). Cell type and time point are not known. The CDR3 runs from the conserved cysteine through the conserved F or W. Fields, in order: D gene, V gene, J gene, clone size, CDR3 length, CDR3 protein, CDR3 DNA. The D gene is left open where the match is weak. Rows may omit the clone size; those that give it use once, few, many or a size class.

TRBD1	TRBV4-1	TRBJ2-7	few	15	CASSRQGQNSYEQYF	TGCGCCAGCAGCCGACAGGGACAGAACTCCTACGAGCAGTACTTC
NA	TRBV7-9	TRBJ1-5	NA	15	CASSSGGTSNQPQHF	TGTGCCAGCAGCTCGGGCGGCACTAGCAATCAGCCCCAGCATTTT
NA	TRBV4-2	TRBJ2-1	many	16	CASSQEQRSSYNEQFF	TGTGCCAGCAGCCAAGAACAGAGAAGCTCCTACAATGAGCAGTTCTTC
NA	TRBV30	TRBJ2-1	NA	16	CAWSGRGGRSYNEQFF	TGTGCCTGGAGTGGGAGAGGCGGACGTTCCTACAATGAGCAGTTCTTC
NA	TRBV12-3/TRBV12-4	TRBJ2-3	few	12	CASTTLTDTQYF	TGTGCCAGCACCACTCTTACAGATACGCAGTATTTT
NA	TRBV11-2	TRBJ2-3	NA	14	CASSLEVAADTQYF	TGTGCCAGCAGCTTAGAGGTGGCGGCAGATACGCAGTATTTT
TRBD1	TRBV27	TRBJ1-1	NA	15	CASRGGRVNAGEAFF	TGTGCCAGCAGAGGGGGCCGGGTGAACGCGGGTGAAGCTTTCTTT
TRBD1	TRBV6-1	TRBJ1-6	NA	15	CASRPRTGGNSPLHF	TGTGCCAGCAGGCCCAGGACAGGGGGGAATTCACCCCTCCACTTT
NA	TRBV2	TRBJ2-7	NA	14	CASSYRPPSYEQYF	TGTGCCAGCAGTTACCGGCCGCCGTCCTACGAGCAGTACTTC
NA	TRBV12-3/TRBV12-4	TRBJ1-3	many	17	CASSSGTWLRSGNTIYF	TGTGCCAGCAGTTCCGGGACCTGGCTTCGATCTGGAAACACCATATATTTT
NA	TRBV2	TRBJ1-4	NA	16	CASSVHRVATNEKLFF	TGTGCCAGCAGTGTCCACAGGGTGGCAACTAATGAAAAACTGTTTTTT
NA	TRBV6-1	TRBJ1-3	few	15	CASTPQLDSGNTIYF	TGTGCCAGCACCCCACAGTTGGACTCTGGAAACACCATATATTTT
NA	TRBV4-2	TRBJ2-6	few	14	CASSQDAGANVLTF	TGTGCCAGCAGCCAAGATGCTGGGGCCAACGTCCTGACTTTC
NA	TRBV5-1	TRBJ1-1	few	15	CASSLEDPGRTEAFF	TGCGCCAGCAGCTTGGAGGACCCGGGACGCACTGAAGCTTTCTTT
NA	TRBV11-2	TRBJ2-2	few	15	CASSLAASAGRELFF	TGTGCCAGCAGCTTAGCAGCGTCAGCGGGCCGGGAGCTGTTTTTT